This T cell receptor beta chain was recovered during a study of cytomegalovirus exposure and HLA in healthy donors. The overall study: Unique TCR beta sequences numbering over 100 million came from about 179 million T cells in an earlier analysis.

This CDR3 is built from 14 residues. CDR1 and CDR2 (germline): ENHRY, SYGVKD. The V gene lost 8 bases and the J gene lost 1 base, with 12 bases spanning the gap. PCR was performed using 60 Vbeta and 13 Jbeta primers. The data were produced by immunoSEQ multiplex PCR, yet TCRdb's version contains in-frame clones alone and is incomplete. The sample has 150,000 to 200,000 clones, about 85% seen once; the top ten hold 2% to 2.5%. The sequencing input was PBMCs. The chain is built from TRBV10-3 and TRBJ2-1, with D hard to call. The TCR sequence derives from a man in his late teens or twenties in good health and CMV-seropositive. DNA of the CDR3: TGTGCCATCGCGGCCGCTCAGTCCTACAATGAGCAGTTCTTC. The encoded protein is CAIAAAQSYNEQFF.